This record covers a single T cell receptor (beta chain). The sample originates from a study of blood T cell repertoires in COVID-19. Seattle researchers signed up patients amid active infection and tracked them longitudinally. Per the authors' pipeline: Amplification from reference gene primers served as the basis for estimated nucleated cell counts. Only in-frame clones appear in the TCRdb table, and some are missing; sequencing was by immunoSEQ multiplex PCR. That table supplies the V and J calls and clone size; D and trimming were determined from the DNA. The sample lists approximately 270,000 clones, 88% occurring once. Germline-derived CDR1 and CDR2 are MNHEY and SVGEGT. The CDR3 has 15 residues. V lost 1 base to trimming and J lost 5 bases, with 9 bases between them.

This receptor was identified in a woman in her twenties or thirties with COVID-19, enrolled during active disease. Material for sequencing was peripheral blood. The genes are TRBV6-2 or TRBV6-3 and TRBJ2-6; D may be TRBD1 (5 bases). This CDR3 reads CASSYLAGRANVLTF. The CDR3 DNA reads TGTGCCAGCAGTTACTTGGCAGGGCGGGCCAACGTCCTGACTTTC.